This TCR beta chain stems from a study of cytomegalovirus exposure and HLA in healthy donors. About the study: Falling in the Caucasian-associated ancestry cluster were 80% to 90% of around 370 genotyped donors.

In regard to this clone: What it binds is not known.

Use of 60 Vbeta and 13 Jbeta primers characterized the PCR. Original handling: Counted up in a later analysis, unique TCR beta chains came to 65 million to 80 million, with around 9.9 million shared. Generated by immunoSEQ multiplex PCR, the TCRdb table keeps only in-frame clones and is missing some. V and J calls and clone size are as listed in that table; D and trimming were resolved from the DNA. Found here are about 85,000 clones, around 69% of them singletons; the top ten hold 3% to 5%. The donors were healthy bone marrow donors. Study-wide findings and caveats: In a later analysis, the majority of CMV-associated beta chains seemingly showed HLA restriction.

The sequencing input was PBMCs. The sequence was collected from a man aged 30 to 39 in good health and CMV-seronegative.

Here the CDR3 reads CASSVASMGGGQGNTGELFF. The CDR3 DNA reads TGTGCCAGCAGCGTAGCATCAATGGGGGGGGGACAGGGGAACACCGGGGAGCTGTTTTTT. The chain is built from TRBV9 and TRBJ2-2, with TRBD1 matching over 9 bases. The CDR3 has 20 amino acids. CDR1 is SGDLS and CDR2 is YYNGEE in the germline V gene. J lost 1 base, V lost 0 bases, and 13 bases had no gene match.